This T cell receptor beta chain was found in a study of T-cell reconstitution after alpha-beta-depleted transplantation in children. Researchers prepared the TCRbeta library using unique molecular identifiers, the study reports. A single record per CDR3 protein comes from TCRdb applying MiXCR to the PCR reads. The sample records more than 400,000 distinct CDR3 sequences, about 10% being singletons. Whole-study findings and limits: Alpha-beta T cells about two months after transplant reportedly derived from several hundred expanded graft clones. Hyperexpanded clones declined; after one year, newly produced T cells mostly supplied diversity. Recipient T cells and thymic progenitors that survived were the source of the high TCRbeta diversity seen at day 60 in some patients.

This clonotype was observed many times. Antigen unknown. The ends were cut back, 8 bases at V and 8 bases at J, with 10 bases in the middle. The CDR3 is 11 residues long. The starting material was PBMCs, mostly from graft donor cells, obtained 180 days after TCRalphabeta/CD19-depleted stem cell transplant. This sequence originates from a female patient under 10 years old who had a stem cell transplant for aplastic anemia, so the T cells may come from the graft donor. The rearrangement links TRBV12-3 or TRBV12-4 to TRBJ2-1; tentatively, D is TRBD2 (6 bases). CDR3 region: CASGRDYEQFF. DNA of the CDR3: TGTGCCAGCGGACGGGACTATGAGCAGTTCTTC.